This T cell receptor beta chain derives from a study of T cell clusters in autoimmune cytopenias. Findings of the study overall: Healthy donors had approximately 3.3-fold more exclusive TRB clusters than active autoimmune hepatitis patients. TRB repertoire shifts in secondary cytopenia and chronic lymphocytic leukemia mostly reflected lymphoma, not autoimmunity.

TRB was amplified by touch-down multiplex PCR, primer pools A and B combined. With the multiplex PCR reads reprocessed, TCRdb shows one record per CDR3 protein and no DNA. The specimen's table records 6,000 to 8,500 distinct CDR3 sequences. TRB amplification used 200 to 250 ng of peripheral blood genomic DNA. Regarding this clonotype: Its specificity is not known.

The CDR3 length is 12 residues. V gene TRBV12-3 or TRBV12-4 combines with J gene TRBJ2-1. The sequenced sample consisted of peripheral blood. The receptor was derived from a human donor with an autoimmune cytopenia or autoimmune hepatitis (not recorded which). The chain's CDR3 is CASSRTQNEQFF.